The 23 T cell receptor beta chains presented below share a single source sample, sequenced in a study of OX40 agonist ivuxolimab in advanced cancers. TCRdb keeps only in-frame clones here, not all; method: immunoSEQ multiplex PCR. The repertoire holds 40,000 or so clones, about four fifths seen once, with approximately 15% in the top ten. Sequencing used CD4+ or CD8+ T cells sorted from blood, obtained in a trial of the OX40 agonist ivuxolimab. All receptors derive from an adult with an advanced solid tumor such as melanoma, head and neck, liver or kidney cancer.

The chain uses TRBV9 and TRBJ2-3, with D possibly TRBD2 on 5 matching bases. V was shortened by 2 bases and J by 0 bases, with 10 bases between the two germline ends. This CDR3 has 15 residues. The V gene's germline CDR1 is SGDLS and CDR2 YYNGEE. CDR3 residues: CASSVGGLSTDTQYF. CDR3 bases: TGTGCCAGCAGCGTTGGCGGGTTGAGCACAGATACGCAGTATTTT. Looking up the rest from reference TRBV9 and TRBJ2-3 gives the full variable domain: DSGVTQTPKHLITATGQRVTLRCSPRSGDLSVYWYQQSLDQGLQFLIQYYNGEERAKGNILERFSAQQFPDLHSELNLSSLELGDSALYFCASSVGGLSTDTQYFGPGTRLTVL.

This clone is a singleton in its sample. CDR3 sequence: CASSLVGGTAYNEQFF. The DNA for the CDR3 is TGTGCCAGCAGCTTAGTGGGGGGGACAGCCTACAATGAGCAGTTCTTC. The chain combines TRBV7-3 with TRBJ2-1; D might be TRBD1 or TRBD2, each matching 7 bases. The germline gives CDR1 SGHTA, CDR2 FQGTGA. Trimming took off 2 bases at V and 2 bases at J, with 13 bases between the two ends. This CDR3 has 16 amino acids.

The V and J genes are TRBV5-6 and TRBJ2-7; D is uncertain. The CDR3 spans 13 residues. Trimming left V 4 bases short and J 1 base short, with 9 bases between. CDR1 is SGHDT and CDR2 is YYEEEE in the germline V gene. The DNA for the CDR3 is TGTGCCAGCAGCGGATTGAATTCCTACGAGCAGTACTTC. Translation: CASSGLNSYEQYF. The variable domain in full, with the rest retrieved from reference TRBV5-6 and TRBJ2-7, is DAGVTQSPTHLIKTRGQQVTLRCSPKSGHDTVSWYQQALGQGPQFIFQYYEEEERQRGNFPDRFSGHQFPNYSSELNVNALLLGDSALYLCASSGLNSYEQYFGPGTRLTVT.

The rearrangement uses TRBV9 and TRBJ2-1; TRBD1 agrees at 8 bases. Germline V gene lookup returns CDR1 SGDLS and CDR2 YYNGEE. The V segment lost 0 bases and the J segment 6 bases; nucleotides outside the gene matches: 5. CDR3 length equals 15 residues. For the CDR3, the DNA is TGTGCCAGCAGCGTAGACCAGGGGGCCTTCAATGAGCAGTTCTTC. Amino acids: CASSVDQGAFNEQFF.

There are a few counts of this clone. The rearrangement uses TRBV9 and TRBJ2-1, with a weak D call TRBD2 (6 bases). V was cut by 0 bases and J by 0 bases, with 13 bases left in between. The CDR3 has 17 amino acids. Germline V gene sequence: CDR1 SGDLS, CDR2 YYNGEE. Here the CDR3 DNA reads TGTGCCAGCAGCGTAGGAGGAGGGACCCTCTCCTACAATGAGCAGTTCTTC. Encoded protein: CASSVGGGTLSYNEQFF.

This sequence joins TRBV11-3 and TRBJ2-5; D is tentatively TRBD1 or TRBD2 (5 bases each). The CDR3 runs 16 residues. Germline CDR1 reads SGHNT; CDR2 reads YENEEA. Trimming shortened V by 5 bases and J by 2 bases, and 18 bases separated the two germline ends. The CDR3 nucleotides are TGTGCCAGCAGCCATAGGGCGGAGGACAATCAAGAGACCCAGTACTTC. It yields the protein CASSHRAEDNQETQYF.

In DNA form, the CDR3 reads TGTGCCAGCAGCTTGGCTAGCGGGAGGGCCTTAACAGATACGCAGTATTTT. It encodes CASSLASGRALTDTQYF. The chain couples TRBV5-6 to TRBJ2-3; 12 positions agree with TRBD2. Germline V gene lookup returns CDR1 SGHDT and CDR2 YYEEEE. The V gene end was trimmed by 0 bases and the J gene end by 3 bases; junction bases not matched to a gene: 5. The CDR3 runs to 17 residues.

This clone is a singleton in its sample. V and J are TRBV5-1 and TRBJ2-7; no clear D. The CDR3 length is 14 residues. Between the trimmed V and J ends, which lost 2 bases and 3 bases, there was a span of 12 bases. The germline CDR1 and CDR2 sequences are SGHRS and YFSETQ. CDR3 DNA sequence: TGCGCCAGCAGCTTCTCCCTGGCGAACTACGAGCAGTACTTC. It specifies CASSFSLANYEQYF.

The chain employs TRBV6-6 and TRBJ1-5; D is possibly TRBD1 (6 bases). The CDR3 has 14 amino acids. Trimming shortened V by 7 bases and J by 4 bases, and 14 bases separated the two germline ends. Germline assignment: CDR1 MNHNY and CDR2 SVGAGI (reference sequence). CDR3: CASKLGTTNQPQHF. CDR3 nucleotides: TGTGCCAGCAAGCTAGGGACAACAAATCAGCCCCAGCATTTT.

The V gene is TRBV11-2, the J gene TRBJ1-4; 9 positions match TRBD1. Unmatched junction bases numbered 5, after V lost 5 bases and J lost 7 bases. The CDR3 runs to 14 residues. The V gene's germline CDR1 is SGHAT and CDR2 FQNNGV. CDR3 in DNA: TGTGCCAGCAGCCAGACAGGGGGGGGTGAAAAACTGTTTTTT. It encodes CASSQTGGGEKLFF. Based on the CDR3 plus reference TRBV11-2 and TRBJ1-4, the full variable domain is EAGVAQSPRYKIIEKRQSVAFWCNPISGHATLYWYQQILGQGPKLLIQFQNNGVVDDSQLPKDRFSAERLKGVDSTLKIQPAKLEDSAVYLCASSQTGGGEKLFFGSGTQLSVL.

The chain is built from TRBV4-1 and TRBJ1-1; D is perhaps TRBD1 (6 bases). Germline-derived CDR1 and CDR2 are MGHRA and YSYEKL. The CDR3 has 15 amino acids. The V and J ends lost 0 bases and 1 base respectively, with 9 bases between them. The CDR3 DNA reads TGCGCCAGCAGCCAAGATGTGGGGGCGAACACTGAAGCTTTCTTT. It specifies CASSQDVGANTEAFF.

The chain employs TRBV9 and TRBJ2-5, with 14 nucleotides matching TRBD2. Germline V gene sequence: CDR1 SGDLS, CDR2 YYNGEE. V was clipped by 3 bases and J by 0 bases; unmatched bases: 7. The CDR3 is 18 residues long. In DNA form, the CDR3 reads TGTGCCAGCAGCGGACGACTAGCGGGGGGGCCTAACCAAGAGACCCAGTACTTC. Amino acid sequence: CASSGRLAGGPNQETQYF.

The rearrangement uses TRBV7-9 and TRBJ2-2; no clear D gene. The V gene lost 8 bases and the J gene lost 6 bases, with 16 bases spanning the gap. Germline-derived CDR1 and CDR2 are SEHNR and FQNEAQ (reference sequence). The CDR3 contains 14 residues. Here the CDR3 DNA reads TGTGCCAGCGGCAAGGATGAAGGGCCCGGGGAGCTGTTTTTT. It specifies CASGKDEGPGELFF.

CDR3 DNA: TGCGCCAGCAGCTTGGTGGGGGACGAGCAGTACTTC. Protein: CASSLVGDEQYF. The V call is TRBV5-1, the J call TRBJ2-7; D might be TRBD1 or TRBD2, each matching 5 bases. V gave up 0 bases and J gave up 5 bases, with 6 bases separating them. The V gene's germline CDR1 is SGHRS and CDR2 YFSETQ. This CDR3 has 12 residues.

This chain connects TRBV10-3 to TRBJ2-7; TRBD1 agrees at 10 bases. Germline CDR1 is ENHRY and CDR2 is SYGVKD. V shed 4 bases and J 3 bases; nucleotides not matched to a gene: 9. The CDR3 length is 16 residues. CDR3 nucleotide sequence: TGTGCCATCAGTGGGTCCACCGGGACAGGGGACTACGAGCAGTACTTC. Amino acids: CAISGSTGTGDYEQYF.

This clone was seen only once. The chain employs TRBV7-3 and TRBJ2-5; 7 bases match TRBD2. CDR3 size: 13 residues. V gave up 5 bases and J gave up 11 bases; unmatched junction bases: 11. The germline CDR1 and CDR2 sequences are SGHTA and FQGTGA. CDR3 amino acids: CASSPTSSPQQYF. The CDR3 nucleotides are TGTGCCAGCAGCCCGACTAGCTCCCCTCAGCAGTACTTC.

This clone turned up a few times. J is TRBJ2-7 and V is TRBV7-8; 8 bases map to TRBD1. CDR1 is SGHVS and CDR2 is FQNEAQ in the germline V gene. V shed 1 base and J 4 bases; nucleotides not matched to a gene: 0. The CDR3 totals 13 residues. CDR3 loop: CASSLGTGYEQYF. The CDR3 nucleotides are TGTGCCAGCAGCTTAGGGACAGGGTACGAGCAGTACTTC.

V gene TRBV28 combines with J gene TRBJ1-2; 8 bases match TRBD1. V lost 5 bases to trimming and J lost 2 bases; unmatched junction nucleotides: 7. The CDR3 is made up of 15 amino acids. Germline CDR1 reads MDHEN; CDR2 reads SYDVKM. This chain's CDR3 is CASSTRRGQNYGYTF. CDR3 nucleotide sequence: TGTGCCAGCAGTACCCGCAGGGGGCAGAACTATGGCTACACCTTC.

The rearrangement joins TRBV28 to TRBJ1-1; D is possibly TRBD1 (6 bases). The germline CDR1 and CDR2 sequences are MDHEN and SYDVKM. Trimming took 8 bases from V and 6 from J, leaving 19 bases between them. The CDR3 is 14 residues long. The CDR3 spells CASVRGARVAEAFF. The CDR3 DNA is TGTGCCAGCGTCCGGGGGGCGCGTGTCGCTGAAGCTTTCTTT.

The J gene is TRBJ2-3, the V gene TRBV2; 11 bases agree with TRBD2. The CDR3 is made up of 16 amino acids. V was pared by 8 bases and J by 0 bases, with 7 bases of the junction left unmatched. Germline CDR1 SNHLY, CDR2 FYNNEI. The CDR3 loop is CASGAGTSGSTDTQYF. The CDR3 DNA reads TGTGCCAGCGGAGCCGGGACTAGCGGTAGCACAGATACGCAGTATTTT. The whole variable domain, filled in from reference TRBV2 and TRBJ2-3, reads EPEVTQTPSHQVTQMGQEVILRCVPISNHLYFYWYRQILGQKVEFLVSFYNNEISEKSEIFDDQFSVERPDGSNFTLKIRSTKLEDSAMYFCASGAGTSGSTDTQYFGPGTRLTVL.

The CDR3 nucleotides are TGTGCCAGCAGCTTAAGGGGGACAGGACCGAACACCGGGGAGCTGTTTTTT. It yields the protein CASSLRGTGPNTGELFF. This chain uses TRBV7-6 with TRBJ2-2; 8 nucleotides align to TRBD1. The germline V gene has CDR1 SGHVS and CDR2 FNYEAQ. CDR3 size: 17 residues. Unmatched junction bases numbered 5, after V lost 2 bases and J lost 0 bases.

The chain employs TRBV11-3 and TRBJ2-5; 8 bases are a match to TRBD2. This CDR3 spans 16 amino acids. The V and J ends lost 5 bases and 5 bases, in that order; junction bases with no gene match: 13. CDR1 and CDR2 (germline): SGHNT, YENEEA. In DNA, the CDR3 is TGTGCCAGCAGCCCTTGGACTAGTCGGGAGGGGGAGACCCAGTACTTC. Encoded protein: CASSPWTSREGETQYF.

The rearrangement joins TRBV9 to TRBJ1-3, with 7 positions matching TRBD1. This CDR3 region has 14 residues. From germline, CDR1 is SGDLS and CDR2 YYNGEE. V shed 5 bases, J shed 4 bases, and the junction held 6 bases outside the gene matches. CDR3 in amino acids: CASSDRAFGNTIYF. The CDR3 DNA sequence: TGTGCCAGCAGTGACAGGGCGTTCGGAAACACCATATATTTT.